This passage covers 20 T cell receptor beta chains from one sample sequenced in a study of early T cells in non-severe SARS-CoV-2 infection. One entry per CDR3 protein results from TCRdb running MiXCR on the 5' RACE reads. This table holds about 53,000 distinct CDR3 sequences, 9% to 15% found once. The sequencing here drew on whole blood, taken at baseline. These receptors were obtained from an adult who was a healthcare worker with PCR-confirmed SARS-CoV-2 infection or an uninfected control (not recorded which).

The chain is built from TRBV7-6 and TRBJ1-4, with no clear D. Germline lookup yields CDR1 SGHVS and CDR2 FNYEAQ. V lost 2 bases and J lost 10, with 20 bases in between. CDR3 length: 16 residues. CDR3 in DNA: TGTGCCAGCAGCTTAAGGCCCTCTTCGGATGATGGAAAACTGTTTTTT. It specifies CASSLRPSSDDGKLFF. The full variable domain, its missing parts supplied by reference TRBV7-6 and TRBJ1-4, is GAGVSQSPRYKVTKRGQDVALRCDPISGHVSLYWYRQALGQGPEFLTYFNYEAQQDKSGLPNDRFSAERPEGSISTLTIQRTEQRDSAMYRCASSLRPSSDDGKLFFGSGTQLSVL.

This clonotype was detected many times. This chain connects TRBV6-5 to TRBJ2-7; D not resolved. V shed 4 bases and J shed 2 bases, with 12 bases lying between them. Germline V gene data show CDR1 as MNHEY and CDR2 as SVGAGI. CDR3 length: 14 amino acids. For the CDR3, the DNA is TGTGCCAGCAGTTCCGGGCCACCCCCCTACGAGCAGTACTTC. It encodes CASSSGPPPYEQYF.

This clonotype was counted between two and nine times. J is TRBJ1-2 and V is TRBV27; D is undetermined. The length of the CDR3 is 15 residues. Germline V gives CDR1 MNHEY, CDR2 SMNVEV (reference sequence). With 8 bases removed from V and 1 base from J, the gap between germline ends came to 17 bases. CDR3 sequence reads: CASSILGGNNYGYTF. CDR3 sequence (DNA): TGTGCCAGCTCCATTTTAGGCGGGAATAACTATGGCTACACCTTC.

This clonotype was detected a few times. The chain links TRBV10-2 to TRBJ1-5; D might be TRBD1 (6 bases). The germline CDR1 and CDR2 sequences are WSHSY and SAAADI. This CDR3 spans 16 amino acids. Trimming stripped 1 base from V and 0 bases from J, with 10 bases between. In DNA form, the CDR3 reads TGCGCCAGCAGTGAGTACGGGGGGCTTAGCAATCAGCCCCAGCATTTT. Encoded protein: CASSEYGGLSNQPQHF.

By sample fraction, this clonotype is medium-sized. The rearrangement joins TRBV12-5 to TRBJ2-5; D gene uncertain. V gave up 1 base and J gave up 7 bases, with 10 bases separating them. Germline-derived CDR1 and CDR2 are LGHNT and FRNRAP. The CDR3 sequence is 13 residues long. The CDR3 DNA reads as TGTGCTAGTGGTTTGGATTCTCTGGGGACCCAGTACTTC. This encodes CASGLDSLGTQYF.

The chain combines TRBV14 with TRBJ2-1; 8 nucleotides agree with TRBD1. Losses at the gene ends were 4 bases for V and 0 bases for J; bases not matched to a gene: 5. Germline V gene sequence: CDR1 SGHDN, CDR2 FVKESK. CDR3 length equals 16 residues. DNA of the CDR3: TGTGCCAGCAGCCCCCGACAGGGGACCTCCTACAATGAGCAGTTCTTC. Its translation: CASSPRQGTSYNEQFF.

This clonotype was observed a few times. The chain uses TRBV7-9 and TRBJ1-1, with D perhaps TRBD1 (5 bases). CDR3 length equals 15 residues. Germline lookup yields CDR1 SEHNR and CDR2 FQNEAQ (reference sequence). V was pared by 5 bases and J by 6 bases, with 19 bases between. CDR3 coding DNA: TGTGCCAGCAGCGGAGCCGGGGCGTTGGACGCTGAAGCTTTCTTT. Encoded protein: CASSGAGALDAEAFF.

The chain is built from TRBV24-1 and TRBJ1-2; D gene unclear. This CDR3 has 12 amino acids. Trimming took off 0 bases at V and 8 bases at J, with 6 bases between the two ends. Germline values: CDR1 KGHDR, CDR2 SFDVKD. The CDR3 protein is CATSDLQEGYTF. In DNA form, the CDR3 reads TGTGCCACCAGTGATTTGCAGGAGGGCTACACCTTC.

This clonotype was seen at least ten times. The chain recombines TRBV7-8 with TRBJ2-7, with 11 bases fitting TRBD1. V lost 3 bases and J lost 2; bases outside the gene matches: 3. The CDR3 is 15 residues long. CDR1 and CDR2 (germline): SGHVS, FQNEAQ. The CDR3, as DNA: TGTGCCAGCAGCTTCGGACAGGGGGCGACCTACGAGCAGTACTTC. This gives the protein CASSFGQGATYEQYF.

There are a few counts of this clonotype. J is TRBJ2-4 and V is TRBV5-1, with 8 bases aligning to TRBD2. CDR1 and CDR2 from the germline V gene are SGHRS and YFSETQ. V lost 3 bases and J lost 8; bases outside the gene matches: 7. This CDR3 contains 14 residues. The CDR3 region is CASSSSGRGHIQYF. Here the CDR3 DNA reads TGCGCCAGCAGCTCCAGCGGGAGAGGGCACATTCAGTACTTC.

In this sample, this clonotype turned up many times. J is TRBJ1-1 and V is TRBV13, with a weak D call TRBD1 (6 bases). Trimming removed 3 bases from V and 0 bases from J, with 17 bases in between. The CDR3 sequence is 17 residues long. Germline V gives CDR1 PRHDT, CDR2 FYEKMQ (reference sequence). CDR3 sequence reads: CASSFPGGQGMNTEAFF. The CDR3 DNA sequence: TGTGCCAGCAGCTTCCCCGGGGGCCAGGGTATGAACACTGAAGCTTTCTTT.

The J gene is TRBJ2-7, the V gene TRBV28; D gene ambiguous. Germline V gives CDR1 MDHEN, CDR2 SYDVKM. With 6 bases removed from V and 3 bases from J, the gap between germline ends came to 15 bases. The CDR3 is 14 residues long. CDR3 in amino acids: CASSPTTVRYEQYF. The CDR3 bases are TGTGCCAGCAGCCCTACGACCGTACGCTACGAGCAGTACTTC.

This clonotype was counted ten times or more. The chain employs TRBV5-5 and TRBJ2-1, with 10 bases lining up with TRBD2. After removal of 0 bases from V and 8 bases from J, the junction contained 8 bases not matched to a gene. This CDR3 spans 16 amino acids. Germline CDR1 reads SGHKS; CDR2 reads YYEKEE (reference sequence). CDR3 amino acids: CASSLGLAGGEDEQFF. CDR3 in DNA: TGTGCCAGCAGCTTGGGACTAGCGGGCGGGGAGGATGAGCAGTTCTTC.

The V and J genes are TRBV12-3 or TRBV12-4 and TRBJ1-2, with TRBD1 matching 7 bases. J was trimmed by 6 bases and V by 8 bases; bases with no gene match: 12. CDR3 length: 14 amino acids. CDR3 nucleotides: TGTGCCAGCCGGCCCGTGAACAGGGGCCATGGCTACACCTTC. Amino acid sequence: CASRPVNRGHGYTF.

The chain employs TRBV11-2 and TRBJ2-4; D unclear. This CDR3 has 13 residues. V lost 6 bases and J lost 6, with 12 bases in between. Germline CDR1 and CDR2: SGHAT and FQNNGV. CDR3 sequence: CASRSLPSNIQYF. CDR3 in DNA: TGTGCCAGCAGATCCCTTCCTTCAAACATTCAGTACTTC.

V is TRBV11-2 and J is TRBJ1-3; D not resolved. CDR3 length: 15 residues. Trimming shortened V by 3 bases and J by 0 bases, and 9 bases separated the two germline ends. Germline lookup yields CDR1 SGHAT and CDR2 FQNNGV. CDR3 residues: CASSFQPSSGNTIYF. CDR3 nucleotide sequence: TGTGCCAGCAGCTTCCAACCGTCCTCTGGAAACACCATATATTTT.

This clonotype occurred a few times. The V call is TRBV5-1, the J call TRBJ1-1, with 9 bases that match TRBD1. This CDR3 is 15 amino acids long. CDR1 is SGHRS, CDR2 YFSETQ, per germline. V shed 3 bases, J shed 3 bases, and the junction held 6 bases outside the gene matches. The CDR3 loop reads CASSWRGQGHTEAFF. The CDR3 nucleotides are TGCGCCAGCAGCTGGAGGGGACAGGGACACACTGAAGCTTTCTTT.

This clonotype was counted a few times. The chain uses TRBV7-6 and TRBJ2-1, with 8 nucleotides matching TRBD1. CDR1 and CDR2 (germline): SGHVS, FNYEAQ. The CDR3 covers 15 residues. Trimming took 1 base from V and 7 from J; bases not matched to a gene: 6. The CDR3 loop is CASSLEGTGGNEQFF. The DNA of the CDR3 is TGTGCCAGCAGCTTAGAAGGGACAGGAGGGAATGAGCAGTTCTTC.

The chain couples TRBV6-2 or TRBV6-3 to TRBJ2-7; TRBD2 aligns across 11 bases. V shed 6 bases and J 7 bases; nucleotides not matched to a gene: 8. This CDR3 has 14 residues. From germline, CDR1 is MNHEY and CDR2 SVGEGT. This CDR3 is CASRELAGAFEQYF. The CDR3 DNA reads TGTGCCAGCAGAGAACTAGCGGGAGCTTTTGAGCAGTACTTC.

This clonotype was observed at least ten times. The chain combines TRBV27 with TRBJ2-2, with 8 positions matching TRBD2. Trimming at V came to 3 bases and at J to 1 base, leaving 7 bases not matched to a gene. Germline CDR1 reads MNHEY; CDR2 reads SMNVEV (reference sequence). The CDR3 length is 17 residues. The CDR3 bases are TGTGCCAGCAGTTTCTCCATCAGCGGGAGGAACACCGGGGAGCTGTTTTTT. It translates to CASSFSISGRNTGELFF.